These T cell receptor beta chains were read from a single sample in a study of blood T cell repertoires in COVID-19. Produced via immunoSEQ multiplex PCR; TCRdb's table is partial and in-frame only. The sample holds fewer than 250,000 clones, around 84% seen once. The sample was peripheral blood. The receptors here all came from a man in his forties or fifties with COVID-19, enrolled during active disease. Each CDR3 is given with its conserved first and last residue. A D gene is named only where the DNA matches it firmly. Expanded clones get a size class; other rows say once, few or many, or leave the size out.

.	TRBV3-1/TRBV3-2	TRBJ2-7	.	CASSGAGRYEQYF	TGTGCCAGCAGCGGGGCCGGACGATACGAGCAGTACTTC
.	TRBV4-3	TRBJ2-1	.	CASSQDFVSNEQFF	TGCGCCAGCAGCCAAGATTTCGTGTCTAATGAGCAGTTCTTC
.	TRBV4-1	TRBJ2-3	TRBD2	CASSQGLAGGRRTDTQYF	TGCGCCAGCAGCCAAGGACTAGCGGGAGGGCGGAGGACAGATACGCAGTATTTT
.	TRBV30	TRBJ2-7	.	CAWSHSYEQYF	TGTGCCTGGAGTCACTCCTACGAGCAGTACTTC
.	TRBV19	TRBJ2-7	TRBD1	CASSIRGQGFYEQYF	TGTGCCAGTAGTATTCGGGGACAGGGGTTCTACGAGCAGTACTTC
few	TRBV27	TRBJ1-2	.	CASSSTRINYGYTF	TGTGCCAGCAGTTCGACACGTATTAACTATGGCTACACCTTC
.	TRBV4-3	TRBJ1-3	.	CASSQDHRVGGNTIYF	TGCGCCAGCAGCCAAGATCACAGGGTCGGAGGAAACACCATATATTTT
.	TRBV18	TRBJ2-1	.	CASSPPRLVIYNEQFF	TGTGCCAGCTCACCACCCCGACTAGTTATTTACAATGAGCAGTTCTTC
.	TRBV12-3/TRBV12-4	TRBJ2-2	.	CASSLRKAGELFF	TGTGCCAGCAGTTTGAGAAAAGCCGGGGAGCTGTTTTTT
.	TRBV11-1	TRBJ1-1	.	CASSFGRGVNTEAFF	TGTGCCAGCAGCTTTGGTCGGGGAGTGAACACTGAAGCTTTCTTT
few	TRBV9	TRBJ1-2	.	CASSVGEDYGYTF	TGTGCCAGCAGCGTAGGGGAGGACTATGGCTACACCTTC
.	TRBV12-2	TRBJ2-1	.	CASRLTGTDSNNEQFF	TGTGCAAGTCGCTTAACCGGGACAGACTCAAACAATGAGCAGTTCTTC
.	TRBV10-3	TRBJ2-7	TRBD1	CAISGGTGGDYEQYF	TGTGCCATCAGTGGCGGGACAGGGGGTGACTACGAGCAGTACTTC
.	TRBV4-3	TRBJ1-1	TRBD1	CASSQDGTVMNTEAFF	TGCGCCAGCAGCCAAGATGGGACAGTAATGAACACTGAAGCTTTCTTT
.	TRBV19	TRBJ1-1	TRBD1	CASSPRGQEAFF	TGTGCCAGTAGTCCAAGGGGGCAGGAAGCTTTCTTT
.	TRBV11-2	TRBJ2-1	.	CASSLDSGDNEQFF	TGTGCCAGCAGCTTAGATTCGGGGGACAATGAGCAGTTCTTC
.	TRBV5-4	TRBJ2-3	.	CASSPVADTQYF	TGTGCCAGCAGCCCGGTGGCAGATACGCAGTATTTT
.	TRBV18	TRBJ2-7	.	CASSPDRNSYEQYF	TGTGCCAGCTCACCAGACAGGAACTCCTACGAGCAGTACTTC
.	TRBV5-6	TRBJ2-2	TRBD1	CASSRGQATSRELFF	TGTGCCAGCAGCCGTGGACAGGCGACATCGCGGGAGCTGTTTTTT
.	TRBV5-1	TRBJ2-7	.	CASSLVGGGLGEQYF	TGCGCCAGCAGCTTGGTCGGAGGGGGCCTGGGCGAGCAGTACTTC
.	TRBV6-5	TRBJ2-7	.	CATRQGQNSYEQYF	TGTGCCACCCGCCAAGGACAGAACTCCTACGAGCAGTACTTC
.	TRBV11-3	TRBJ2-7	.	CASSLVEGKKDEQYF	TGTGCCAGCAGCTTAGTGGAGGGGAAAAAGGACGAGCAGTACTTC
.	TRBV24-1	TRBJ1-2	.	CATSKTPNYGYTF	TGTGCCACCAGCAAGACACCTAACTATGGCTACACCTTC
.	TRBV27	TRBJ2-7	.	CASAGDSYEQYF	TGTGCCAGCGCAGGGGACTCCTACGAGCAGTACTTC
.	TRBV6-6	TRBJ2-7	TRBD1	CASSYSGQGTYEQYF	TGTGCCAGCAGTTACTCCGGACAGGGGACGTACGAGCAGTACTTC
.	TRBV4-3	TRBJ2-3	.	CASSQDRVGRPGEDTQYF	TGCGCCAGCAGCCAAGATCGGGTTGGGCGGCCGGGGGAGGATACGCAGTATTTT
.	TRBV7-6	TRBJ1-1	TRBD1	CASSLAIRGRMNTEAFF	TGTGCCAGCAGCTTAGCGATCAGGGGGCGCATGAACACTGAAGCTTTCTTT
.	TRBV3-1/TRBV3-2	TRBJ2-7	TRBD2	CASSRTSGYEQYF	TGTGCCAGCAGTCGGACTAGCGGCTACGAGCAGTACTTC
.	TRBV19	TRBJ1-5	TRBD1	CATRQGGQPQHF	TGTGCCACTCGACAGGGGGGTCAGCCCCAGCATTTT
few	TRBV18	TRBJ1-5	.	CASSPTNQVGQPQHF	TGTGCCAGCTCACCAACAAACCAGGTCGGTCAGCCCCAGCATTTT
.	TRBV19	TRBJ2-5	.	CASSTRYQETQYF	TGTGCCAGTAGTACGCGGTACCAAGAGACCCAGTACTTC
once	TRBV6-2/TRBV6-3	TRBJ2-7	.	CASSTGRIGYEQYF	TGTGCCAGCAGCACCGGGAGAATTGGGTACGAGCAGTACTTC
.	TRBV7-9	TRBJ1-6	.	CASSLGPDLLPLHF	TGTGCCAGCAGCTTAGGGCCGGACTTGTTGCCCCTCCACTTT
.	TRBV9	TRBJ1-1	.	CASSVGGGSTEAFF	TGTGCCAGCAGCGTAGGAGGAGGGAGCACTGAAGCTTTCTTT
.	TRBV10-3	TRBJ1-4	TRBD1	CAISITGEHEKLFF	TGTGCCATCAGTATCACAGGGGAACATGAAAAACTGTTTTTT
.	TRBV2	TRBJ2-7	.	CASRGWDEQYF	TGTGCCAGCAGGGGCTGGGACGAGCAGTACTTC
.	TRBV5-5	TRBJ2-3	.	CASSLGGRISTDTQYF	TGTGCCAGCAGCTTGGGTGGCAGAATAAGCACAGATACGCAGTATTTT
.	TRBV2	TRBJ2-4	TRBD2	CASSEVGLAGDIQYF	TGTGCCAGCAGTGAAGTAGGACTAGCGGGGGACATTCAGTACTTC
.	TRBV5-1	TRBJ2-7	TRBD1	CASSWDRSYEQYF	TGCGCCAGCAGCTGGGACAGGTCCTACGAGCAGTACTTC
.	TRBV7-3	TRBJ2-1	TRBD1	CASSSPGQGYNEQFF	TGTGCCAGCAGCTCTCCGGGACAGGGGTACAATGAGCAGTTCTTC